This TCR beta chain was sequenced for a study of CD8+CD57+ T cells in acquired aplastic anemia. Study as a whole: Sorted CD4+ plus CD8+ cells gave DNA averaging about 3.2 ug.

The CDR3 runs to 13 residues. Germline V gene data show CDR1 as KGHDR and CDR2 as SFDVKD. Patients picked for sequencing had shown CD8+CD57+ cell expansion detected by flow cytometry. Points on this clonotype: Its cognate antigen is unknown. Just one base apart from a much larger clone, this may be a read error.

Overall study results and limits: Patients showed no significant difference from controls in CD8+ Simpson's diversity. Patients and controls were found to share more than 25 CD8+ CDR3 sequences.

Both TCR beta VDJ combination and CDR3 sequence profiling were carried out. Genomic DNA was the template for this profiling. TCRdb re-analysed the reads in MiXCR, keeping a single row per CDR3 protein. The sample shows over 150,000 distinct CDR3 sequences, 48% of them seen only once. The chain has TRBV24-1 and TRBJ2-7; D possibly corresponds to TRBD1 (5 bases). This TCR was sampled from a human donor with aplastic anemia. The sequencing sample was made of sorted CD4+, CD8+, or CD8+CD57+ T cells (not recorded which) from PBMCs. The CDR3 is CASSSRQTYEQYF. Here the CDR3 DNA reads TGTGCCAGCAGTTCCCGACAGACCTACGAGCAGTACTTC.